A selection of T cell receptor beta chains follows, all from one sample in a study of radiotherapy plus CTLA-4 blockade in lung cancer. Some clones are missing from TCRdb's copy, which holds only in-frame ones; the method was immunoSEQ multiplex PCR. The table includes 77,000 or so clones, roughly 74% detected once. The sample consisted of peripheral blood, taken from a patient treated with radiotherapy plus ipilimumab. All receptors come from a human donor with non-small cell lung cancer whose response to radiotherapy plus ipilimumab could not be evaluated. Each CDR3 is given with its conserved first and last residue. A D gene is named only where the DNA matches it firmly. Size is omitted from some rows. Given values are once, few, many or a class for expanded clones.

clone size	D gene	V gene	J gene	CDR3 protein	CDR3 DNA
.	.	TRBV6-5	TRBJ2-7	CASRAVAPTYEQYF	TGTGCCAGCAGGGCAGTAGCTCCGACGTACGAGCAGTACTTC
.	TRBD1	TRBV19	TRBJ1-1	CASSRGTELNTEAFF	TGTGCCAGTAGTAGGGGGACAGAGCTTAACACTGAAGCTTTCTTT
few	.	TRBV5-4	TRBJ1-6	CASSFDSLDSPLHF	TGTGCCAGCAGTTTCGACAGCTTGGATTCACCCCTCCACTTT
once	.	TRBV27	TRBJ2-7	CASLPKAAGVGTYEQYF	TGTGCCAGCCTTCCGAAAGCTGCGGGTGTAGGGACCTACGAGCAGTACTTC
.	TRBD2	TRBV5-1	TRBJ2-3	CASSLLAGSTDTQYF	TGCGCCAGCAGCTTACTAGCGGGGAGCACAGATACGCAGTATTTT
.	TRBD1	TRBV25-1	TRBJ2-7	CASTGQGSHEQYF	TGTGCCAGCACGGGACAGGGGTCCCACGAGCAGTACTTC
.	.	TRBV19	TRBJ1-3	CASRRAWGGGNAKRAGNTIYF	TGTGCCAGTAGACGCGCTTGGGGAGGAGGGAATGCGAAGAGGGCTGGAAACACCATATATTTT
.	.	TRBV4-2	TRBJ2-1	CASSQAVSRDEQFF	TGTGCCAGCAGCCAAGCCGTCTCTCGGGATGAGCAGTTCTTC
.	TRBD2	TRBV9	TRBJ2-1	CASNPSGRYNEQFF	TGTGCCAGCAACCCTAGCGGGAGGTACAATGAGCAGTTCTTC
.	.	TRBV9	TRBJ1-4	CASSVDQGGQLFF	TGTGCCAGCAGCGTAGACCAAGGGGGACAACTGTTTTTT
few	TRBD1	TRBV5-4	TRBJ2-3	CASSLAGTGTDTQYF	TGTGCCAGCAGCTTGGCCGGGACAGGGACAGATACGCAGTATTTT
.	.	TRBV11-2	TRBJ2-7	CASSEAPTGEEQYF	TGTGCCAGCAGCGAGGCCCCCACCGGGGAAGAGCAGTACTTC
few	.	TRBV9	TRBJ1-1	CASSVGTNTEAFF	TGTGCCAGCAGCGTAGGGACAAACACTGAAGCTTTCTTT
few	TRBD2	TRBV7-8	TRBJ2-1	CASSLVTGGHNEQFF	TGTGCCAGCAGCTTAGTTACGGGAGGTCACAATGAGCAGTTCTTC
.	TRBD1	TRBV5-4	TRBJ1-1	CASSLFTGTGLTEAFF	TGTGCCAGCAGCTTATTTACCGGGACAGGGCTCACTGAAGCTTTCTTT
.	TRBD1	TRBV29-1	TRBJ1-1	CSVGDRLGAFF	TGCAGCGTTGGGGACAGGTTAGGAGCTTTCTTT
.	TRBD2	TRBV19	TRBJ2-7	CASSISGGSTYEQYF	TGTGCCAGTAGTATTAGCGGGGGATCAACCTACGAGCAGTACTTC
.	.	TRBV30	TRBJ2-6	CACHYAGGPGANVLTF	TGTGCCTGCCACTACGCCGGGGGACCTGGGGCCAACGTCCTGACTTTC
once	.	TRBV19	TRBJ2-1	CASSSPGNEQFF	TGTGCCAGTAGTAGTCCAGGCAATGAGCAGTTCTTC
.	.	TRBV6-1	TRBJ2-2	CASSEIREWDGELFF	TGTGCCAGCAGTGAAATCCGGGAGTGGGACGGGGAGCTGTTTTTT
.	TRBD2	TRBV14	TRBJ2-1	CASSQARGGLASYNEQFF	TGTGCCAGCAGCCAAGCCAGGGGTGGACTAGCCTCTTACAATGAGCAGTTCTTC
.	TRBD2	TRBV5-4	TRBJ2-7	CASRLAGSYEQYF	TGTGCCAGTCGCCTAGCGGGGTCCTACGAGCAGTACTTC
.	.	TRBV9	TRBJ1-5	CASSVGINSYQPQHF	TGTGCCAGCAGCGTAGGAATCAACAGTTATCAGCCCCAGCATTTT
.	.	TRBV4-3	TRBJ1-1	CASSQDLPTEAFF	TGCGCCAGCAGCCAAGATCTTCCCACTGAAGCTTTCTTT
.	.	TRBV4-1	TRBJ1-1	CASSQARGVGTEAFF	TGCGCCAGCAGCCAGGCACGCGGGGTGGGCACTGAAGCTTTCTTT
few	.	TRBV30	TRBJ2-5	CAWSRDRQETQYF	TGTGCCTGGAGTCGAGACAGACAAGAGACCCAGTACTTC
once	.	TRBV5-1	TRBJ1-2	CASSYRTTFLNYGYTF	TGCGCCAGCAGCTACCGGACAACTTTTTTAAACTATGGCTACACCTTC
.	.	TRBV27	TRBJ2-1	CASSLTYNEQFF	TGTGCCAGCAGCCTAACCTACAATGAGCAGTTCTTC
.	TRBD1	TRBV7-9	TRBJ1-2	CASSLANPGQTGYTF	TGTGCCAGCAGCTTGGCGAACCCGGGACAGACCGGCTACACCTTC
.	.	TRBV11-2	TRBJ1-5	CASSLTGTSNQPQHF	TGTGCCAGCAGCTTAACAGGGACAAGCAATCAGCCCCAGCATTTT
.	.	TRBV5-1	TRBJ1-5	CASSPGLQRGQPQHF	TGCGCCAGCAGCCCGGGACTTCAAAGGGGTCAGCCCCAGCATTTT
.	.	TRBV7-3	TRBJ2-3	CASSLSGGADTQYF	TGTGCCAGCAGCTTATCGGGGGGCGCAGATACGCAGTATTTT
.	.	TRBV4-1	TRBJ1-1	CASRGPLRNTEAFF	TGCGCCAGCAGGGGGCCGCTCCGCAACACTGAAGCTTTCTTT
once	TRBD2	TRBV2	TRBJ2-3	CASSLGTSGTGTDTQYF	TGTGCCAGCAGTCTAGGGACTAGCGGGACTGGCACAGATACGCAGTATTTT
few	TRBD2	TRBV10-2	TRBJ2-2	CASRVSGTFFPIGELFF	TGCGCCAGCAGGGTTAGCGGGACTTTTTTTCCCATCGGGGAGCTGTTTTTT
.	TRBD1	TRBV19	TRBJ2-2	CASRRQGTNTGELFF	TGTGCCAGTAGAAGACAGGGTACGAACACCGGGGAGCTGTTTTTT
.	TRBD2	TRBV7-2	TRBJ2-3	CASSRPPGGSTDTQYF	TGTGCCAGCAGCCGCCCCCCGGGGGGAAGCACAGATACGCAGTATTTT
once	TRBD2	TRBV6-1	TRBJ2-3	CANRLAGSTDTQYF	TGTGCCAACCGACTAGCGGGGAGCACAGATACGCAGTATTTT
.	.	TRBV7-3	TRBJ2-7	CASSYTPAGAGGEQYF	TGTGCCAGCAGCTACACCCCGGCGGGGGCAGGAGGGGAGCAGTACTTC
.	TRBD1	TRBV6-6	TRBJ2-5	CASRLRDSQETQYF	TGTGCCAGCCGCCTAAGGGACAGCCAAGAGACCCAGTACTTC
.	TRBD1	TRBV7-9	TRBJ2-2	CASIPSRGHTGELFF	TGTGCCAGCATCCCATCTAGGGGGCACACCGGGGAGCTGTTTTTT
few	.	TRBV28	TRBJ2-1	CASSVRDTNEQFF	TGTGCCAGCAGCGTCCGGGACACAAATGAGCAGTTCTTC